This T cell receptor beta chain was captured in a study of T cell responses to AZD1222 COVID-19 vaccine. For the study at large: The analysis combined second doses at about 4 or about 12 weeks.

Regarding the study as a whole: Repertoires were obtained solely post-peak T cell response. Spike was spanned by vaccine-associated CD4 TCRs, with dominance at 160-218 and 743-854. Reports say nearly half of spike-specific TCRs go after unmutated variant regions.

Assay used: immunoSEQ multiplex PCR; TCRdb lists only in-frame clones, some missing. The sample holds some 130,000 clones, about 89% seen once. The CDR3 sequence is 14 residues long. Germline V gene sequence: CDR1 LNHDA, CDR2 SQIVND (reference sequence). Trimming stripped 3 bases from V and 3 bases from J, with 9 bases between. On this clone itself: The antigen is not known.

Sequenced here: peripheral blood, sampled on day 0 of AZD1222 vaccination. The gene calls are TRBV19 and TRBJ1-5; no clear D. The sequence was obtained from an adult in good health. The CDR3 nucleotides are TGTGCCAGTAGTATGGGTAGGGACAATCAGCCCCAGCATTTT. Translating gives CASSMGRDNQPQHF.